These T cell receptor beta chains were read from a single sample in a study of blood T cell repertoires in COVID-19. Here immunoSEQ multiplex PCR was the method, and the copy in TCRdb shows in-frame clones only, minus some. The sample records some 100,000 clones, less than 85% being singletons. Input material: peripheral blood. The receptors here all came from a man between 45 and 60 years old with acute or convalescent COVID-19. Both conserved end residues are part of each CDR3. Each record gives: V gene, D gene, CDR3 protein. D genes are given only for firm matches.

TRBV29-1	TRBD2	CSGGLADYEQYF
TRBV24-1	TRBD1	CATSDLRGQGFNEQFF
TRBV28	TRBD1	CASSAYLGSTGGLGDGYTF
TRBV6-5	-	CASKKGVEETQYF
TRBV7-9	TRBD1	CASSLNRGTEAFF
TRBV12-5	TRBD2	CASGFWDYQWLSVHDNEQFF
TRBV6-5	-	CASSYSRLYNEQFF
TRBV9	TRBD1	CASSVGTGRDYGYTF
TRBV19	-	CASIPLTGEAFF
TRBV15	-	CATSNDLNTEAFF
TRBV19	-	CASSRAQFNYGYTF
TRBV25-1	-	CASSELGRGGRGTEAFF
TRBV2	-	CASSPGASGGSYEQYF
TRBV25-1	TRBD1	CASRQGASYGYTF
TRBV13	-	CASSSYAGVAFF
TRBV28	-	CASTRKLSKNIQYF
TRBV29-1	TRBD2	CSTRAGADTQYF
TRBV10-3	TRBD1	CAISEAGQGGYF
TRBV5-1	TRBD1	CASSLGGEGQPQHF
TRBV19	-	CASSRRDSYNEQFF
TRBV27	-	CASSPRGDYGYTF
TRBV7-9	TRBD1	CASSFTGGYGMVYNEQFF
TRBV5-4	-	CASSFGGNQPQHF
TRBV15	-	CATSSATTGSVETQYF
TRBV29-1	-	CSTFGTSEETQYF
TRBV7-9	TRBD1	CASLRAGTGGLFF
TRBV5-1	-	CASSPEWGFDQPQHF
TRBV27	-	CASSSNYEQYF
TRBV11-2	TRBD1	CASSSIGYRGTYEQYF
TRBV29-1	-	CSVVQIDSYNEQFF
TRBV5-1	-	CASSLDGGDTEAFF
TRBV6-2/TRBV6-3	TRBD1	CASSPKYGQGEEKLFF
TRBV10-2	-	CASSGHQERNTEAFF
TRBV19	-	CASSVEGLGGYTF
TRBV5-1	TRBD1	CASSLTGTGNQPQHF
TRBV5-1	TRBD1	CASSRGQGAGEQYF
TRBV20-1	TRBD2	CSASSGGVNEQFF
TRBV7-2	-	CASSLGVGGSYEQYF
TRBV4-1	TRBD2	CASSQERSGRAGNEQFF
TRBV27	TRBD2	CASSLYPGGSSYEQYF
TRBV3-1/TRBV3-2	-	CASSPDSVTEAFF
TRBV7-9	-	CASSLREETYEQYF
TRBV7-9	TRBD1	CASSLGGTGARYEQYF
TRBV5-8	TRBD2	CASSLAGFPGTSFNEQFF
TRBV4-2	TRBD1	CASSQLDRGPNEKLFF
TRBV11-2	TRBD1	CASSPRVGQGFMNTEAFF
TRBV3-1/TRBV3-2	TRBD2	CASSQDRGTSGAQYF
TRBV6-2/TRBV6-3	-	CASSLVSYEQYF
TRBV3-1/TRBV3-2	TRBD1	CASSKDRGNVEQYF
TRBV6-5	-	CASSNTPKLFF
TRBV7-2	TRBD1	CASSTGQGYYNEQFF
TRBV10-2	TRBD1	CASSDGQGWDGYTF